This passage covers 27 T cell receptor beta chains from one sample sequenced in a study of T-cell memory formation after mild COVID-19. TCRdb used MiXCR to reprocess the 5' RACE reads, holding one entry per CDR3 protein. The sample yields 300,000 to 350,000 distinct CDR3 sequences, 10% to 15% seen once. Material: PBMCs or a T cell subset sorted from them (not recorded which). All receptors derive from a man between 18 and 29 years old who had mild COVID-19 (a few samples of this study predate the infection). Cell type and time point are not known.

This clonotype was found a few times. The CDR3 coding sequence is TGTGCCAGCAGGGGAACAGGGGGAGGGTATCAGCCCCAGCATTTT. Its protein product is CASRGTGGGYQPQHF. This rearrangement joins TRBV2 to TRBJ1-5; 8 nucleotides agree with TRBD1. Trimming removed 6 bases from V and 5 bases from J; junction bases left unmatched: 9. The CDR3 spans 15 residues. The germline V gene encodes CDR1 SNHLY and CDR2 FYNNEI.

In its sample, this clonotype was seen a few times. This chain uses TRBV12-3 or TRBV12-4 with TRBJ2-1; no definite D call. The CDR3 spans 15 residues. The V end was cut by 6 bases, the J end by 0 bases, with 12 bases between. The CDR3 DNA follows: TGTGCCAGCAGGTCCCCAGGAAGCTCCTACAATGAGCAGTTCTTC. The encoded protein is CASRSPGSSYNEQFF.

The V gene is TRBV6-1, the J gene TRBJ2-7; no clear D. V lost 2 bases and J 3 bases, leaving 5 bases between the germline ends. The CDR3 covers 12 residues. Germline V gene sequence: CDR1 MNHNS, CDR2 SASEGT. Here the CDR3 reads CASSEMVYEQYV. The CDR3 DNA reads TGTGCCAGCAGTGAAATGGTCTACGAGCAGTACGTC.

This clonotype was found many times. The chain recombines TRBV12-3 or TRBV12-4 with TRBJ2-7; 8 bases agree with TRBD1. This CDR3 has 15 residues. With 5 bases clipped from V and 4 bases from J, the junction kept 10 bases outside the gene matches. This CDR3 is CASSAEATGGYEQYF. CDR3 bases: TGTGCCAGCAGTGCGGAGGCCACAGGGGGATACGAGCAGTACTTC.

This clonotype has only a few counts. V and J are TRBV6-6 and TRBJ2-1, with 9 bases aligning to TRBD2. After removal of 3 bases from V and 0 bases from J, the junction contained 6 bases not matched to a gene. The CDR3 consists of 17 residues. Germline V gene sequence: CDR1 MNHNY, CDR2 SVGAGI (reference sequence). CDR3 sequence: CASSYRSGGSSYNEQFF. The CDR3, as DNA: TGTGCCAGCAGTTATCGTAGCGGGGGAAGCTCCTACAATGAGCAGTTCTTC.

The chain employs TRBV7-9 and TRBJ2-7; D may correspond to TRBD1 or TRBD2 (6 bases each). The CDR3 is 12 amino acids. The germline V gene has CDR1 SEHNR and CDR2 FQNEAQ (reference sequence). The V end was cut by 2 bases, the J end by 7 bases, with 9 bases between. The CDR3 DNA reads as TGTGCCAGCAGCTTATCGGGGGCTGAGCAGTACGTC. Residues: CASSLSGAEQYV.

This clonotype was observed a handful of times. CDR3 coding DNA: TGTGCCAGCGCCCGAGGACATGGCAATCAGCCCCAGCATTTT. Residues: CASARGHGNQPQHF. The V call is TRBV6-1, the J call TRBJ1-5; possible D gene TRBD1, 5 bases. Germline V lookup: CDR1 MNHNS, CDR2 SASEGT. The CDR3 consists of 14 residues. Trimming removed 8 bases from V and 2 bases from J, with 13 bases in between.

This clonotype was detected a few times. The gene calls are TRBV9 and TRBJ2-1; no clear D. V dropped 4 bases and J dropped 4 bases, with 15 bases sitting between them. CDR3 size: 15 residues. Looked up from germline, CDR1 is SGDLS and CDR2 is YYNGEE. CDR3: CASSFHTGRYNEQFF. For the CDR3, the DNA is TGTGCCAGCAGCTTCCACACCGGCCGGTACAATGAGCAGTTCTTC.

This clonotype appeared many times. This chain connects TRBV6-5 to TRBJ2-1; perhaps TRBD2 as D (6 bases). V lost 2 bases, J lost 0 bases, and 8 bases lay in between. CDR1 is MNHEY and CDR2 is SVGAGI in the germline V gene. This CDR3 spans 15 amino acids. CDR3: CASSYGGSSYNEQFF. Written as DNA, the CDR3 is TGTGCCAGCAGTTACGGAGGGAGCTCCTACAATGAGCAGTTCTTC.

In this sample, this clonotype turned up a few times. The CDR3 loop reads CASSLGVAGGDEQFF. The CDR3 region has the DNA TGTGCCAGCAGTTTGGGAGTAGCGGGGGGGGATGAGCAGTTCTTC. The chain uses TRBV12-3 or TRBV12-4 and TRBJ2-1, with TRBD2 matching 11 bases. The junction had 6 bases not matched to a gene; V was cut back by 3 bases and J by 8 bases. This CDR3 contains 15 residues.

The chain is built from TRBV7-2 and TRBJ2-3; 8 bases agree with TRBD2. J lost 2 bases, V lost 5 bases, and 9 bases had no gene match. There are 16 residues in the CDR3. CDR1 and CDR2 (germline): SGHTA, FQGNSA. The CDR3, as DNA: TGTGCCAGCAGCAAGGGTATAGCGGGGCCCACAGATACGCAGTATTTT. It translates to CASSKGIAGPTDTQYF.

In DNA form, the CDR3 reads TGTGCCAGCAGTAACGGGGCCCCAAGGGAGCAGTTCTTC. Its translation is CASSNGAPREQFF. The chain links TRBV27 to TRBJ2-1, with D possibly being TRBD1 or TRBD2 (5 bases each). Germline assignment: CDR1 MNHEY and CDR2 SMNVEV (reference sequence). The CDR3 has 13 amino acids. Trimming took off 5 bases at V and 10 bases at J, with 15 bases between the two ends.

The table lists this clonotype with a few counts. The chain carries TRBV6-1 and TRBJ2-7; D could derive from TRBD1 or TRBD2 (5 bases each). CDR3 length equals 15 residues. CDR1 and CDR2 from the germline V gene are MNHNS and SASEGT. V was trimmed by 0 bases and J by 2 bases, leaving 11 bases between them. The CDR3 protein is CASSEAGTATYEQYF. CDR3 nucleotide sequence: TGTGCCAGCAGTGAAGCAGGGACGGCTACCTACGAGCAGTACTTC.

The chain couples TRBV4-3 to TRBJ1-3, with D possibly matching TRBD1 (5 bases). The CDR3 has 16 residues. The germline CDR1 and CDR2 sequences are LGHNA and YSLEER. V shed 3 bases and J shed 2 bases, with 14 bases lying between them. CDR3 sequence (DNA): TGCGCCAGCAGCCAGGGCCAGGGTATCCCTGGAAACACCATATATTTT. It translates to CASSQGQGIPGNTIYF.

This clonotype was detected a few times. The rearrangement links TRBV5-6 to TRBJ2-7; 8 bases align to TRBD2. Germline values: CDR1 SGHDT, CDR2 YYEEEE. The CDR3 runs 14 residues. Trimming took 2 bases from V and 3 from J; bases not matched to a gene: 4. The CDR3 region is CASSLGTSIYEQYF. DNA of the CDR3: TGTGCCAGCAGCTTAGGGACTAGTATCTACGAGCAGTACTTC. Variable domain in full (rest from reference TRBV5-6 and TRBJ2-7): DAGVTQSPTHLIKTRGQQVTLRCSPKSGHDTVSWYQQALGQGPQFIFQYYEEEERQRGNFPDRFSGHQFPNYSSELNVNALLLGDSALYLCASSLGTSIYEQYFGPGTRLTVT.

The sample holds many counts of this clonotype. The CDR3 nucleotides are TGCAGCGTTGCCCTCTTGGGTAACACTGAAGCTTTCTTT. It codes for CSVALLGNTEAFF. The chain combines TRBV29-1 with TRBJ1-1; D is undetermined. CDR1 and CDR2 from the germline V gene are SQVTM and ANQGSEA. The CDR3 covers 13 residues. V lost 4 bases, J lost 2 bases, and 11 bases lay in between.

The CDR3 loop is CASSSGDRPYEQYF. The CDR3 coding sequence is TGTGCCAGCAGTTCCGGGGACAGGCCCTACGAGCAGTACTTC. The rearrangement links TRBV6-6 to TRBJ2-7; 8 bases are a match to TRBD1. V lost 4 bases, J lost 2 bases, and 4 bases stayed unmatched. Germline V gene data show CDR1 as MNHNY and CDR2 as SVGAGI (reference sequence). The CDR3 has 14 residues.

This chain uses TRBV6-5 with TRBJ2-5, with D perhaps matching TRBD1 (5 bases). Trimming shortened V by 5 bases and J by 5 bases, and 21 bases separated the two germline ends. The length of the CDR3 is 16 residues. CDR1 MNHEY and CDR2 SVGAGI come from the germline V gene. DNA of the CDR3: TGTGCCAGCAGTGGACAACGAATCAGGGTTTGGGAGACCCAGTACTTC. Translating it yields CASSGQRIRVWETQYF.

This clonotype was counted ten times or more. The chain has TRBV9 and TRBJ2-2; perhaps TRBD2 as D (6 bases). This CDR3 is 15 amino acids long. Germline loops: CDR1 SGDLS, CDR2 YYNGEE. The V and J ends lost 2 bases and 6 bases respectively, with 14 bases between them. CDR3: CASSVGGEVSGELFF. The CDR3 DNA reads as TGTGCCAGCAGCGTTGGCGGGGAAGTCTCCGGGGAGCTGTTTTTT.

The rearrangement links TRBV5-5 to TRBJ1-1; D might be TRBD1 (5 bases). The V gene lost 4 bases and the J gene lost 5 bases, with 12 bases spanning the gap. This CDR3 is 13 amino acids long. CDR1 SGHKS and CDR2 YYEKEE come from the germline V gene (reference sequence). The CDR3 region has the DNA TGTGCCAGCAGCATCCGGGGGGGGACTGAAGCTTTCTTT. Its protein is CASSIRGGTEAFF.

The CDR3 here is CASSSRGESGSPLHF. In DNA, the CDR3 is TGTGCCAGCAGCTCCCGCGGGGAAAGCGGTTCACCCCTCCACTTT. The rearrangement uses TRBV7-9 and TRBJ1-6; unclear D gene. Germline CDR1 and CDR2: SEHNR and FQNEAQ (reference sequence). Deletions cut 4 bases from V and 9 bases from J, with 16 bases between. There are 15 residues in the CDR3.

The V call is TRBV6-1, the J call TRBJ1-1, with unresolved D. The V gene lost 2 bases and the J gene lost 0 bases, with 13 bases spanning the gap. Germline lookup yields CDR1 MNHNS and CDR2 SASEGT. The CDR3 spans 16 residues. The CDR3 bases are TGTGCCAGCAGTGAAAGATCGACGGGGATGAACACTGAAGCTTTCTTT. It encodes CASSERSTGMNTEAFF.

This clonotype was picked up a small number of times. Written as DNA, the CDR3 is TGTGCCACCAGCATAGGACAGGGGAGCTCCTACGAGCAGTACGTC. Its translation is CATSIGQGSSYEQYV. V usage is TRBV15 and J usage is TRBJ2-7; TRBD1 matches at 9 bases. The CDR3 runs 15 residues. CDR1 is LNHNV, CDR2 YYDKDF, per germline (reference sequence). V was clipped by 4 bases and J by 0 bases; unmatched bases: 4.

V and J are TRBV12-3 or TRBV12-4 and TRBJ2-1; TRBD2 matches at 12 bases. The CDR3 sequence is 17 residues long. Trimming cost V 6 bases and J 3 bases; bases outside gene matches: 9. CDR3 in DNA: TGTGCCAGCAGAGGACTAGCGGGGACGTCTCACTACAATGAGCAGTTCTTC. It is translated as CASRGLAGTSHYNEQFF.

The chain has TRBV4-3 and TRBJ1-5, with D tentatively TRBD1 (6 bases). CDR3 length: 16 amino acids. The V end was cut by 0 bases, the J end by 4 bases, with 13 bases between. The germline V gene has CDR1 LGHNA and CDR2 YSLEER. CDR3 coding DNA: TGCGCCAGCAGCCAAGAAGCGGGGGCTCCGAATCAGCCCCAGCATTTT. Residues: CASSQEAGAPNQPQHF.

The chain couples TRBV5-1 to TRBJ2-7; D gene uncertain. This CDR3 region has 14 residues. V lost 4 bases and J 9 bases, leaving 20 bases between the germline ends. Germline values: CDR1 SGHRS, CDR2 YFSETQ. The CDR3 reads CASSPGTDSLGQYF. The CDR3 nucleotides are TGCGCCAGCAGCCCGGGCACCGACTCTTTAGGGCAGTACTTC.

This clonotype was counted many times. The V call is TRBV18, the J call TRBJ2-5, with D perhaps matching TRBD1 (6 bases). Germline CDR1 and CDR2: KGHSH and LQKENI. Trimming took 0 bases from V and 2 from J, leaving 10 bases between them. There are 15 residues in the CDR3. The CDR3 loop is CASSPPGHWQETQYF. In DNA form, the CDR3 reads TGTGCCAGCTCACCACCGGGACATTGGCAAGAGACCCAGTACTTC.